This TCR beta chain was sequenced for a study of cytomegalovirus exposure and HLA in healthy donors. Across the whole study: Clustering assigned 70% to 90% of the roughly 370 genotyped donors to the Caucasian-associated ancestry cluster. Notes on the study in general: According to a later analysis, donors in an Asian-associated ancestry cluster reportedly had fewer N-insertions than the 666-donor mean.

The PCR employed 60 Vbeta primers together with 13 Jbeta primers. Sequencing was performed with immunoSEQ multiplex PCR; in TCRdb, only in-frame clones are kept and a portion is missing. The top ten clones hold approximately 2.9% of a sample with about 92,000 clones, approximately 70% of them seen once. The CDR3 extends over 14 amino acids. Germline V gene data show CDR1 as MNHNY and CDR2 as SVGAGI (reference sequence). Trimming cost V 5 bases and J 7 bases, with 18 bases left between them. With regard to this clone: The antigen is not known.

Sequencing used PBMCs. The sequence was collected from a man in his fifties or sixties in good health and CMV-seronegative. The J gene is TRBJ2-7, the V gene TRBV6-6, with D perhaps matching TRBD1 (6 bases). The CDR3 here is CASSRDNSILEQYF. Here the CDR3 DNA reads TGTGCCAGCAGTCGGGACAACTCGATTTTGGAGCAGTACTTC.